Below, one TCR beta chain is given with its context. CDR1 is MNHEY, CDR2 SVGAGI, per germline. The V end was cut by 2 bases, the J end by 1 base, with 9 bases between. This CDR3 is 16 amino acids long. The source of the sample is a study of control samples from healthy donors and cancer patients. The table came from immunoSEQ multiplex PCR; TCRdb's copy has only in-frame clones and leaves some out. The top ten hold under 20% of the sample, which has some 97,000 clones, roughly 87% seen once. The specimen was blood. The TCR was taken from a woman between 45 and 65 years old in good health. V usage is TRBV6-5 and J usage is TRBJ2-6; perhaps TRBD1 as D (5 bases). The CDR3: CASSYLTGSGANVLTF. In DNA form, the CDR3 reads TGTGCCAGCAGTTACCTAACAGGTTCTGGGGCCAACGTCCTGACTTTC.